This TCR beta chain stems from a study of cytomegalovirus exposure and HLA in healthy donors. Whole-study findings and limits: Several of the most significant clusters were apparently associated with common viral pathogens in a later analysis.

The PCR was carried out with 60 Vbeta primers and 13 Jbeta primers. Data came from immunoSEQ multiplex PCR; TCRdb stores just in-frame clones and leaves some out. The sample carries some 170,000 clones, roughly 76% recorded once. The CDR3 sequence is 13 residues long. Germline V gene lookup returns CDR1 LNHNV and CDR2 YYDKDF (reference sequence). Trimming stripped 6 bases from V and 5 bases from J, with 11 bases between. Remarks on this clone: What it binds is unknown.

The chain uses TRBV15 and TRBJ1-3; D possibly corresponds to TRBD1 (6 bases). The TCR comes from a woman aged 45 to 65 in good health and CMV-seronegative. The sample consisted of PBMCs. The CDR3 DNA sequence: TGTGCCACCAGTCCAGACAGGCGAAACACCATATATTTT. This encodes CATSPDRRNTIYF.